The entry that follows covers one TCR beta chain sequence. As yet, its antigen is unknown. This sample is drawn from a study of identical twins. Whole-study findings and limits: Cord blood beta clonotypes that were abundant carried fewer insertions, and memory repertoires showed no such trend.

MiXCR, run by TCRdb on the 5' RACE reads, gives a single entry per CDR3 protein. The data hold some 730,000 distinct CDR3 sequences, with 18% observed a single time. These data also formed part of another study, on T cells expressing NK-cell markers. That source notes: Sequenced donors, eight in total, included seven who were HCMV-seropositive and one who was seronegative.

This sequence was found in a woman aged 18-29 years in good health. The sequenced material came from PBMCs.

The CDR3 reads CASSQAPSGDYEQYF. The CDR3 DNA sequence: TGTGCCAGCAGCCAAGCTCCGAGCGGGGACTACGAGCAGTACTTC. This chain uses TRBV3-1 with TRBJ2-7, with 7 bases identical to TRBD2. The CDR3 has 15 amino acids. Germline-derived CDR1 and CDR2 are LGHDT and YNNKEL (reference sequence). After removal of 1 base from V and 3 bases from J, the junction contained 6 bases not matched to a gene.